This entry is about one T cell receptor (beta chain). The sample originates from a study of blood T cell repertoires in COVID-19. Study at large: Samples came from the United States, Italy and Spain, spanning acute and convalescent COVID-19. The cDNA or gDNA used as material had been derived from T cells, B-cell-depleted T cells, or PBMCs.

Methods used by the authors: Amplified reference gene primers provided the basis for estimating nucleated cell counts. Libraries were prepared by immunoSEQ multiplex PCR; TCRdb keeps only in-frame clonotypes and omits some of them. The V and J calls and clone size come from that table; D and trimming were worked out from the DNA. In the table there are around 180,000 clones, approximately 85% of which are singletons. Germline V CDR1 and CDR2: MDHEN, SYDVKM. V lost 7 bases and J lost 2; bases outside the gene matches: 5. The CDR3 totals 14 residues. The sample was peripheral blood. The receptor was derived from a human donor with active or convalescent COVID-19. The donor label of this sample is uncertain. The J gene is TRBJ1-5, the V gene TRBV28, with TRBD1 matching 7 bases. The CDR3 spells CASNGGTGNQPQHF. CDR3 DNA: TGTGCCAGCAATGGGGGGACAGGCAATCAGCCCCAGCATTTT.